Below are 21 T cell receptor beta chains sequenced from a single sample in a study of T cells in Graves' hyperthyroidism and ophthalmopathy. RNA transcripts gave rise to amplified TCR beta CDR3 regions. The HTBI set primed first-round TCR CDR3 RT-PCR. TCRdb fed the multiplex PCR reads into MiXCR, producing one record per CDR3 protein. The sample lists about 270,000 distinct CDR3 sequences, 12% to 15% occurring once. The sequencing sample was made of blood. The receptors were sampled from a woman in her 50s with Graves' hyperthyroidism that later progressed to Graves' ophthalmopathy.

This chain joins TRBV11-2 and TRBJ2-3; D is perhaps TRBD2 (5 bases). The V end was cut by 5 bases, the J end by 0 bases, with 18 bases between. The germline CDR1 and CDR2 sequences are SGHAT and FQNNGV. CDR3 length equals 17 residues. The CDR3 reads CASSPSRTAWSTDTQYF. CDR3 sequence (DNA): TGTGCCAGCAGCCCCTCCCGGACTGCTTGGAGCACAGATACGCAGTATTTT. Together with reference TRBV11-2 and TRBJ2-3, the CDR3 gives the full variable domain: EAGVAQSPRYKIIEKRQSVAFWCNPISGHATLYWYQQILGQGPKLLIQFQNNGVVDDSQLPKDRFSAERLKGVDSTLKIQPAKLEDSAVYLCASSPSRTAWSTDTQYFGPGTRLTVL.

This clonotype was counted many times. The V call is TRBV5-1, the J call TRBJ1-1; D ambiguous. Per germline, CDR1 SGHRS and CDR2 YFSETQ. This CDR3 contains 13 residues. Trimming left V 4 bases short and J 3 bases short, with 10 bases between. In DNA, the CDR3 is TGCGCCAGCAGCCCGAGGGTAGACACTGAAGCTTTCTTT. As protein: CASSPRVDTEAFF. Supplemented by reference TRBV5-1 and TRBJ1-1, the full variable domain reads KAGVTQTPRYLIKTRGQQVTLSCSPISGHRSVSWYQQTPGQGLQFLFEYFSETQRNKGNFPGRFSGRQFSNSRSEMNVSTLELGDSALYLCASSPRVDTEAFFGQGTRLTVV.

There are many counts of this clonotype. The chain combines TRBV28 with TRBJ1-1; 7 bases are a match to TRBD1. CDR1 MDHEN and CDR2 SYDVKM come from the germline V gene. The CDR3 length is 15 residues. Losses at the gene ends were 6 bases for V and 0 bases for J; bases not matched to a gene: 7. This CDR3 is CASRNRGRVNTEAFF. The CDR3, as DNA: TGTGCCAGCAGAAACAGGGGAAGGGTGAACACTGAAGCTTTCTTT.

There are many counts of this clonotype. The J gene is TRBJ1-5, the V gene TRBV12-3 or TRBV12-4; D unclear. Trimming left V 3 bases short and J 5 bases short, with 8 bases between. The CDR3 loop spans 13 amino acids. The CDR3 coding sequence is TGTGCCAGCAGTTTCCTACAAGATCAGCCCCAGCATTTT. It codes for CASSFLQDQPQHF.

The sample holds many counts of this clonotype. V usage is TRBV28 and J usage is TRBJ2-2; D possibly corresponds to TRBD2 (7 bases). Germline lookup yields CDR1 MDHEN and CDR2 SYDVKM. V lost 6 bases and J 6 bases, leaving 23 bases between the germline ends. This CDR3 is built from 17 residues. The CDR3: CASRFSGGWGHPGELFF. CDR3 DNA: TGTGCCAGCAGGTTCTCGGGGGGCTGGGGGCACCCCGGGGAGCTGTTTTTT.

This clonotype came up many times. The chain combines TRBV2 with TRBJ2-5; 13 nucleotides match TRBD2. V lost 2 bases and J lost 7; bases outside the gene matches: 7. There are 16 residues in the CDR3. CDR1 and CDR2 from the germline V gene are SNHLY and FYNNEI. The DNA for the CDR3 is TGTGCCAGCAGTGAACGACTAGCGGGAGGATCAGGGACCCAGTACTTC. Encoded protein: CASSERLAGGSGTQYF.

This clonotype was observed at least ten times. The chain couples TRBV24-1 to TRBJ1-2; D call uncertain. The CDR3 extends over 16 amino acids. Trimming cost V 0 bases and J 3 bases, with 13 bases left between them. Germline V gene lookup returns CDR1 KGHDR and CDR2 SFDVKD. The CDR3: CATSDLRAGADYGYTF. The CDR3 bases are TGTGCCACCAGTGATTTGAGGGCAGGCGCCGACTATGGCTACACCTTC.

This clonotype has a count of ten or more. The rearrangement links TRBV5-1 to TRBJ2-3; 9 nucleotides line up with TRBD1. CDR3 length: 15 residues. The ends lost 4 bases at V and 0 bases at J; junction bases unmatched: 3. Germline CDR1 reads SGHRS; CDR2 reads YFSETQ. CDR3 DNA sequence: TGCGCCAGCAGCGGGACAGGGACTAGCACAGATACGCAGTATTTT. It encodes CASSGTGTSTDTQYF.

The chain uses TRBV6-2 or TRBV6-3 and TRBJ1-4; 9 bases match TRBD1. CDR1 MNHEY and CDR2 SVGEGT come from the germline V gene. Trimming removed 6 bases from V and 5 bases from J; junction bases left unmatched: 7. The CDR3 spans 15 residues. DNA of the CDR3: TGTGCCAGCAGGATATTTGGGACAGGGAATGAAAAACTGTTTTTT. This translates into CASRIFGTGNEKLFF.

V usage is TRBV19 and J usage is TRBJ2-7; 11 bases are shared with TRBD1. This CDR3 spans 15 amino acids. J gave up 4 bases and V 3 bases, and 5 bases lay outside the gene matches. CDR1 LNHDA and CDR2 SQIVND come from the germline V gene (reference sequence). This chain's CDR3 is CASSISDRGRYEQYF. In DNA form, the CDR3 reads TGTGCCAGTAGTATCTCGGACAGGGGGCGGTACGAGCAGTACTTC.

This clonotype was seen ten or more times. The chain is built from TRBV28 and TRBJ2-7, with 11 bases matching TRBD2. Germline lookup yields CDR1 MDHEN and CDR2 SYDVKM. The V gene end was trimmed by 4 bases and the J gene end by 3 bases; junction bases not matched to a gene: 11. This CDR3 spans 17 amino acids. CDR3 sequence reads: CASSSRLAGRGNYEQYF. The CDR3 DNA follows: TGTGCCAGCAGTTCCCGACTAGCGGGGAGGGGGAACTACGAGCAGTACTTC. Full variable domain (missing parts from reference TRBV28 and TRBJ2-7): DVKVTQSSRYLVKRTGEKVFLECVQDMDHENMFWYRQDPGLGLRLIYFSYDVKMKEKGDIPEGYSVSREKKERFSLILESASTNQTSMYLCASSSRLAGRGNYEQYFGPGTRLTVT.

This clonotype was found many times. As DNA, the CDR3 is TGTGCCAGCAGTTCCTTTGAGGGGACTAGCACGTCAGAGACCCAGTACTTC. Protein: CASSSFEGTSTSETQYF. The V gene is TRBV6-1, the J gene TRBJ2-5, with 9 bases that match TRBD2. Germline V gene data show CDR1 as MNHNS and CDR2 as SASEGT. With 5 bases clipped from V and 4 bases from J, the junction kept 14 bases outside the gene matches. The CDR3 contains 17 residues.

This clonotype was detected a few times. The V call is TRBV6-1, the J call TRBJ1-5; maybe TRBD1 (5 bases). V was cut by 6 bases and J by 1 base, with 16 bases left in between. Germline assignment: CDR1 MNHNS and CDR2 SASEGT. The CDR3 is 16 residues long. In DNA, the CDR3 is TGTGCCAGCAGCCTTTGGACCCGGGGGAGCAATCAGCCCCAGCATTTT. Residues: CASSLWTRGSNQPQHF.

This clonotype has ten or more counts. This chain uses TRBV28 with TRBJ1-4; TRBD1 agrees at 8 bases. CDR1 MDHEN and CDR2 SYDVKM come from the germline V gene. CDR3 length: 16 residues. Trimming took 6 bases from V and 3 from J; bases not matched to a gene: 9. CDR3 DNA: TGTGCCAGCAGAACCTACAGGGGGGTGGCTAATGAAAAACTGTTTTTT. Translating it yields CASRTYRGVANEKLFF.

This clonotype has at least ten counts. In nucleotides, the CDR3 is TGCAGTGCAACGACAGAAAACTATGGCTACACCTTC. Translation gives CSATTENYGYTF. The genes are TRBV20-1 and TRBJ1-2, with TRBD1 as a possible D gene (5 bases). In germline, CDR1 is DFQATT, CDR2 SNEGSKA (reference sequence). The CDR3 is made up of 12 amino acids. V was clipped by 6 bases and J by 2 bases, with 10 bases between them.

This clonotype was detected a few times. J is TRBJ2-1 and V is TRBV5-6; D ambiguous. Germline V lookup: CDR1 SGHDT, CDR2 YYEEEE. V lost 1 base and J 7 bases, leaving 12 bases between the germline ends. The length of the CDR3 is 14 residues. In nucleotides, the CDR3 is TGTGCCAGCAGCTTGTTGAACACACCAAATGAGCAGTTCTTC. Translated: CASSLLNTPNEQFF.

For this clonotype: A much larger clone differs by one base, so this may be a read error. The rearrangement uses TRBV14 and TRBJ1-6; D is unresolved. Germline-derived CDR1 and CDR2 are SGHDN and FVKESK. This CDR3 has 12 amino acids. CDR3 DNA sequence: TGTGCCAGCAGCCAAGGGCGGTCACTCCTCCACTTT. Its protein is CASSQGRSLLHF.

Many counts were recorded for this clonotype. The rearrangement joins TRBV2 to TRBJ1-6, with D possibly matching TRBD1 (5 bases). CDR3 length equals 14 residues. Germline values: CDR1 SNHLY, CDR2 FYNNEI. V was trimmed by 4 bases and J by 5 bases, leaving 9 bases between them. The CDR3 nucleotides are TGTGCCAGCAGTGCGGTAGGGGATAATTCACCCCTCCACTTT. Translation gives CASSAVGDNSPLHF.

This clonotype has a single count. A single base separates this from a much larger clone, so it may be a read error. The V call is TRBV5-1, the J call TRBJ2-1, with D possibly TRBD1 on 6 matching bases. The CDR3 contains 15 residues. Looked up from germline, CDR1 is SGHRS and CDR2 is YFSETQ. DNA for the CDR3: TGTGCCAGCAGCTGGGTAGCGAGGGGGTGGGATGAGCAGTTCTTC. Translated, it gives CASSWVARGWDEQFF.

This chain uses TRBV5-6 with TRBJ1-5; weak D call: TRBD1 (6 bases). CDR3 size: 15 residues. V was clipped by 1 base and J by 0 bases, with 8 bases between them. Germline CDR1 SGHDT, CDR2 YYEEEE. The DNA of the CDR3 is TGTGCCAGCAGCTTGCAGGGGTATAGCAATCAGCCCCAGCATTTT. Its translation is CASSLQGYSNQPQHF.

V gene TRBV7-3 combines with J gene TRBJ2-1; 9 nucleotides match TRBD1. The CDR3 has 17 amino acids. V gave up 1 base and J gave up 3 bases; unmatched junction bases: 7. Germline CDR1 is SGHTA and CDR2 is FQGTGA. CDR3 in DNA: TGTGCCAGCAGCTTAAATTCCGGACAGGGGATCTACAATGAGCAGTTCTTC. As protein: CASSLNSGQGIYNEQFF. Complete variable domain (other parts from reference TRBV7-3 and TRBJ2-1): GAGVSQTPSNKVTEKGKYVELRCDPISGHTALYWYRQSLGQGPEFLIYFQGTGAADDSGLPNDRFFAVRPEGSVSTLKIQRTERGDSAVYLCASSLNSGQGIYNEQFFGPGTRLTVL.